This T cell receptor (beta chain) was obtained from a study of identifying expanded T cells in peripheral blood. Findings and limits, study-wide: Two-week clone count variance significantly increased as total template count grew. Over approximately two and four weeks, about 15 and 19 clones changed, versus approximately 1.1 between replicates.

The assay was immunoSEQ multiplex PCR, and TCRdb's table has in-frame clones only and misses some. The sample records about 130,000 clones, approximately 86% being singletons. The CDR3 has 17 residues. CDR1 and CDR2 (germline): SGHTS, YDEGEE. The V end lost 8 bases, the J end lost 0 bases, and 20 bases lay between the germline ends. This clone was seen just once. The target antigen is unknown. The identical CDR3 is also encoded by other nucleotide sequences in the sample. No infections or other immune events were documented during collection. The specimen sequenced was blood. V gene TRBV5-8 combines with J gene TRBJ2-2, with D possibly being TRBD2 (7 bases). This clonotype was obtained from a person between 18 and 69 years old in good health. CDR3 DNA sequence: TGTGCCAGTAGGCCCCCTTGGGGGGGCGCGAACACCGGGGAGCTGTTTTTT. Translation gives CASRPPWGGANTGELFF.